This T cell receptor beta chain derives from a study of T cell repertoires in cytomegalovirus infection. Turning to the study itself: Recently described HLA-C-restricted plus well-studied HLA-B-restricted CMV epitopes were used. Matching HLA type, along with CMV infection, was indicated by public TCR beta signatures.

Findings and limits, study-wide: There were carriers of CMV plus the relevant HLA, and cumulative public TCR beta family frequency identified them. CMV-specific TCR beta clonotypes restricted by HLA-C dominated the ex vivo response.

TCRdb independently ran MiXCR on the reads; one entry per CDR3 protein. The sample includes under 450,000 distinct CDR3 sequences, around a third of them seen just once. The CDR3 spans 14 residues. Trimming left V 0 bases short and J 6 bases short, with 8 bases between. Germline CDR1 SGHTA, CDR2 FQGNSA. This clonotype has more than one count but fewer than ten. Its antigen remains unidentified. The source material was cultured PBMCs, sampled from culture after CMV antigen stimulation. This TCR came from a human donor in good health (CMV status not recorded). Some clones in this sample may be carry-over from other donors' samples. This chain joins TRBV7-2 and TRBJ2-2, with D perhaps given as TRBD1 or TRBD2 (5 bases each). In DNA, the CDR3 is TGTGCCAGCAGCTTAGCGTCGGGGCCCGGGGAGCTGTTTTTT. It is translated as CASSLASGPGELFF.